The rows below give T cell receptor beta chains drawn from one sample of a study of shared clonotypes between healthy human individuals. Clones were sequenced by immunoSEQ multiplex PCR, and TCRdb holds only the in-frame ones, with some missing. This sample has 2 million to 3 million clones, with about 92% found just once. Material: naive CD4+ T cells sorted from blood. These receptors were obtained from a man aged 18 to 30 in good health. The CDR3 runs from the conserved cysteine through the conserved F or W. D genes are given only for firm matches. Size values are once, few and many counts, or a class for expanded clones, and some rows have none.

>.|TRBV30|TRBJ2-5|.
CAWRRGFKETQYF
TGTGCCTGGAGAAGGGGATTCAAGGAGACCCAGTACTTC
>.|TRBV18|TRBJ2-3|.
CASSPGTGPYTQYF
TGTGCCAGCTCACCCGGGACCGGACCTTATACGCAGTATTTT
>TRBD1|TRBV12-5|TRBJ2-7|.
CASCPGQAYEQYF
TGTGCTAGTTGCCCGGGACAGGCCTACGAGCAGTACTTC
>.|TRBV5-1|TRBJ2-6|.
CASSSNQAGANVLTF
TGCGCCAGCAGCTCGAACCAGGCGGGGGCCAACGTCCTGACTTTC
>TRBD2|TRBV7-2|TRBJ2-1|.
CASSFITSGSNEQFF
TGTGCCAGCAGCTTTATAACTAGCGGCTCCAATGAGCAGTTCTTC
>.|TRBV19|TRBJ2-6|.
CASTDQAGANVLTF
TGTGCCAGTACCGATCAGGCTGGGGCCAACGTCCTGACTTTC
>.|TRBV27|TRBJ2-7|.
CASSLGPLSEQYF
TGTGCCAGCAGTCTGGGACCTCTCTCCGAGCAGTACTTC
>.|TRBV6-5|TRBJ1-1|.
CASSYGQQNTEAFF
TGTGCCAGCAGTTACGGACAGCAGAACACTGAAGCTTTCTTT
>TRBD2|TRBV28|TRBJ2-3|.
CASSFRGVSTDTQYF
TGTGCCAGCAGTTTTCGGGGGGTCAGCACAGATACGCAGTATTTT
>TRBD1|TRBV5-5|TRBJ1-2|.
CASSPSGQGFYGYTF
TGTGCCAGCAGCCCTTCAGGACAGGGGTTCTATGGCTACACCTTC
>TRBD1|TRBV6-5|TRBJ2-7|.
CASARGLPSGREQYF
TGTGCCAGCGCCAGGGGGCTTCCGAGCGGACGAGAGCAGTACTTC
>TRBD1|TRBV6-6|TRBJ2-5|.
CASSIQGVGETQYF
TGTGCCAGCAGCATACAGGGGGTGGGGGAGACCCAGTACTTC
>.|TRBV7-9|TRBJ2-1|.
CASSFRPTGSEGNEQFF
TGTGCCAGCAGTTTTCGGCCAACAGGGTCGGAAGGCAATGAGCAGTTCTTC
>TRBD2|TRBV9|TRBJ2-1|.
CASSVTSGSYNEQFF
TGTGCCAGCAGCGTAACCAGCGGGAGCTACAATGAGCAGTTCTTC
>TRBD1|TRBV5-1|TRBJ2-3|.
CASSLEIGGGGTQYF
TGCGCCAGCAGCTTGGAAATAGGGGGCGGAGGTACGCAGTATTTT
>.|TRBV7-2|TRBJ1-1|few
CASSLVMNTEAFF
TGTGCCAGCAGCTTAGTAATGAACACTGAAGCTTTCTTT
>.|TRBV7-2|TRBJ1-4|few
CASSLVMLTTNEKLFF
TGTGCCAGCAGCTTAGTCATGCTTACAACTAATGAAAAACTGTTTTTT
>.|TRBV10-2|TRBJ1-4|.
CASSETGKGVEKLFF
TGCGCCAGCAGTGAGACGGGGAAGGGGGTCGAAAAACTGTTTTTT
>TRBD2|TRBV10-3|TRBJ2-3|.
CAISRSGSLRDTQYF
TGTGCCATCAGTCGTAGCGGGAGTTTGAGAGATACGCAGTATTTT
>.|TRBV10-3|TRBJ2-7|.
CAISGTGIPEQYF
TGTGCCATCAGTGGAACCGGGATCCCCGAGCAGTACTTC
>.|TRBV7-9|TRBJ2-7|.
CASSLEQRPYEQYF
TGTGCCAGCAGCTTAGAACAGAGACCCTACGAGCAGTACTTC
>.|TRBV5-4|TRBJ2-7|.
CASSLPPAEQYF
TGTGCCAGCAGCTTGCCCCCGGCCGAGCAGTACTTC
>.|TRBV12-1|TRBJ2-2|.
CASSSSDRENTGELFF
TGTGCCAGCAGCTCCTCGGACAGGGAGAACACCGGGGAGCTGTTTTTT
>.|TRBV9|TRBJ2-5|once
CASSHPLRETQYF
TGTGCCAGCAGCCATCCTTTGAGAGAGACCCAGTACTTC
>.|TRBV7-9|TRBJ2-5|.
CASSFLQGISQETQYF
TGTGCCAGCAGCTTTCTGCAGGGGATCAGCCAAGAGACCCAGTACTTC
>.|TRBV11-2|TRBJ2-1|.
CASSTIRDPNEQFF
TGTGCCAGCAGCACCATCCGGGACCCCAATGAGCAGTTCTTC
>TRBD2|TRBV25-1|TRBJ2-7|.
CATGLAGVYEQYF
TGTGCCACCGGACTAGCGGGAGTCTACGAGCAGTACTTC